This passage covers 30 T cell receptor beta chains from one sample sequenced in a study of low-dose radiotherapy and immunotherapy resistance in tumors. Alpha and beta chains were covered, as first-strand cDNA relied on TRAV- and TRBV-specific primers. The authors ran 20 PCR cycles to amplify TCRs with a constant-region primer and V-primer adapter. TCRdb reprocessed the reads with MiXCR, giving one entry per CDR3 protein. The table lists under 40,000 distinct CDR3 sequences, approximately 49% of them singletons. The time point here: after trial treatment. Sample treatment: LDRT plus nivolumab, ipilimumab, low-dose cyclophosphamide and aspirin (RACIN trial). The material sequenced was PBMCs, taken after low-dose radiotherapy plus immunotherapy. All receptors derive from a male donor with gallbladder cancer.

The rearrangement links TRBV6-2 or TRBV6-3 to TRBJ2-3; the match to TRBD2 covers 12 bases. This CDR3 has 15 amino acids. Losses at the gene ends were 5 bases for V and 0 bases for J; bases not matched to a gene: 0. Germline CDR1 reads MNHEY; CDR2 reads SVGEGT. CDR3 sequence (DNA): TGTGCCAGCAGTGGACTAGCGGGAAGCACAGATACGCAGTATTTT. This translates into CASSGLAGSTDTQYF.

Comments on this clonotype: One end of the junction is discordant with germline, which a read error may explain. The chain combines TRBV5-3 with TRBJ1-5, with D possibly being TRBD1 (6 bases). TRBV5-3 is treated as an ORF (open reading frame) with a function not yet certain. This CDR3 region has 17 residues. For the CDR3, the DNA is TGTGCCAGCAGCTTGGGGCACAGGGCTGGGAGCAATCAGCCCCAGCATTTT. Translating gives CASSLGHRAGSNQPQHF.

The gene calls are TRBV4-1 and TRBJ2-5, with D unclear. Germline V gene sequence: CDR1 MGHRA, CDR2 YSYEKL. The CDR3 has 16 residues. The V end lost 1 base, the J end lost 2 bases, and 14 bases lay between the germline ends. The CDR3 sequence: CASSQGGSAFQETQYF. The DNA of the CDR3 is TGCGCCAGCAGCCAAGGCGGTTCTGCTTTTCAAGAGACCCAGTACTTC.

This clonotype has more than one count but fewer than ten. The rearrangement links TRBV2 to TRBJ2-7; 8 bases agree with TRBD2. The germline gives CDR1 SNHLY, CDR2 FYNNEI. The CDR3 extends over 14 amino acids. V lost 4 bases, J lost 1 base, and 3 bases stayed unmatched. CDR3 in amino acids: CASSVAGGSYEQYF. CDR3 sequence (DNA): TGTGCCAGCAGTGTGGCGGGGGGTTCCTACGAGCAGTACTTC.

There are a few counts of this clonotype. This likely traces to a read error, being one base from a far larger clone. This chain uses TRBV6-2 or TRBV6-3 with TRBJ2-1; TRBD1 matches at 8 bases. Per the germline V gene, CDR1 is MNHEY and CDR2 is SVGEGT. CDR3 length: 14 residues. The V gene end was trimmed by 0 bases and the J gene end by 10 bases; junction bases not matched to a gene: 5. The CDR3 here is CASSYSTGGYEQFF. The CDR3 bases are TGTGCCAGCAGTTACTCAACAGGGGGATACGAGCAGTTCTTC.

The chain links TRBV19 to TRBJ2-3; 8 bases agree with TRBD2. The CDR3 contains 14 residues. V trimming: 7 bases; J trimming: 6 bases; junction bases outside the gene matches: 9. Germline assignment: CDR1 LNHDA and CDR2 SQIVND (reference sequence). CDR3: CASKAAGVSDTQYF. CDR3 sequence (DNA): TGTGCCAGTAAGGCAGCGGGAGTATCGGATACGCAGTATTTT.

This clonotype came up many times. The CDR3 region has the DNA TGTGCCAGTACCACGCAACTCTATGGCTACACCTTC. Amino acid sequence: CASTTQLYGYTF. This chain uses TRBV19 with TRBJ1-2; no clear D. This CDR3 has 12 amino acids. CDR1 and CDR2 (germline): LNHDA, SQIVND (reference sequence). Trimming shortened V by 7 bases and J by 4 bases, and 10 bases separated the two germline ends. Full variable domain (missing parts from reference TRBV19 and TRBJ1-2): DGGITQSPKYLFRKEGQNVTLSCEQNLNHDAMYWYRQDPGQGLRLIYYSQIVNDFQKGDIAEGYSVSREKKESFPLTVTSAQKNPTAFYLCASTTQLYGYTFGSGTRLTVV.

CDR3: CSASPRASGVNEQFF. The CDR3 coding sequence is TGCAGTGCTAGCCCCCGGGCTAGCGGGGTCAATGAGCAGTTCTTC. The rearrangement links TRBV20-1 to TRBJ2-1; 9 bases map to TRBD2. J gave up 6 bases and V 3 bases, and 9 bases lay outside the gene matches. The CDR3 spans 15 residues. The V gene's germline CDR1 is DFQATT and CDR2 SNEGSKA (reference sequence).

This clonotype has ten or more counts. V gene TRBV4-1 combines with J gene TRBJ1-1; weak D call: TRBD1 (5 bases). Germline lookup yields CDR1 MGHRA and CDR2 YSYEKL. V lost 1 base and J lost 0, with 12 bases in between. This CDR3 has 16 amino acids. The CDR3 spells CASSQGETVLNTEAFF. CDR3 DNA: TGCGCCAGCAGCCAAGGTGAGACAGTCTTGAACACTGAAGCTTTCTTT.

In its sample, this clonotype was seen many times. The chain has TRBV19 and TRBJ1-3; D remains unclear. V lost 3 bases to trimming and J lost 7 bases, with 16 bases between them. Germline V lookup: CDR1 LNHDA, CDR2 SQIVND (reference sequence). The CDR3 length is 15 residues. For the CDR3, the DNA is TGTGCCAGTAGTATCACCGGGTCAGGAGGGAACACCATATATTTT. Its translation: CASSITGSGGNTIYF.

The V and J genes are TRBV24-1 and TRBJ2-3, with 7 positions matching TRBD2. Germline assignment: CDR1 KGHDR and CDR2 SFDVKD. The CDR3 totals 19 residues. The J segment lost 2 bases and the V segment lost 1 base, leaving 14 bases of the junction unmatched. CDR3 amino acids: CATSDFGGRRGDYTDTQYF. The CDR3 nucleotides read TGTGCCACCAGTGATTTCGGCGGGAGACGGGGGGACTACACAGATACGCAGTATTTT.

This clonotype was counted many times. This chain joins TRBV18 and TRBJ2-1; TRBD1 matches 10 bases. This CDR3 spans 13 amino acids. V was pared by 3 bases and J by 15 bases, with 8 bases of the junction left unmatched. The V gene's germline CDR1 is KGHSH and CDR2 LQKENI. This chain's CDR3 is CASSPPPRDRGFF. The CDR3 DNA reads TGTGCCAGCTCACCGCCCCCCCGGGACAGGGGGTTCTTC.

This clonotype came up many times. At one of its ends the junction is not consistent with the germline gene, which may arise from a read error. The gene calls are TRBV25-1 and TRBJ1-2; a possible D gene is TRBD1 (5 bases). This CDR3 has 13 amino acids. The germline CDR1 and CDR2 sequences are MGHDK and SYGVNS. Written as DNA, the CDR3 is TGTGCCAGCAGTGAATGTCGGAGGGCAGGGAGAAACTTC. Its translation: CASSECRRAGRNF.

This clonotype was seen a handful of times. The chain employs TRBV10-3 and TRBJ1-2, with D maybe TRBD1 (6 bases). With 2 bases removed from V and 4 bases from J, the gap between germline ends came to 20 bases. This CDR3 has 17 residues. Germline V gene lookup returns CDR1 ENHRY and CDR2 SYGVKD. In nucleotides, the CDR3 is TGTGCCATCAGTGAGGGCGAGACCGGACAGAACCTCTATGGCTACACCTTC. Its protein product is CAISEGETGQNLYGYTF.

The J gene is TRBJ1-2, the V gene TRBV18, with D hard to call. The CDR3 covers 13 residues. Trimming pared 0 bases from V and 6 bases from J, leaving 8 bases between. Germline assignment: CDR1 KGHSH and CDR2 LQKENI. CDR3 bases: TGTGCCAGCTCACCACCTAATGAGAATGGCTACACCTTC. Translation gives CASSPPNENGYTF.

By share, this clonotype counts as medium-sized (0.01 to 0.1%). This chain links TRBV3-1 with TRBJ2-1; 9 bases are a match to TRBD2. The V gene end was trimmed by 0 bases and the J gene end by 4 bases; junction bases not matched to a gene: 7. CDR3 length equals 17 residues. CDR1 and CDR2 from the germline V gene are LGHDT and YNNKEL (reference sequence). CDR3 in amino acids: CASSQDESSGAYNEQFF. The CDR3 coding sequence is TGTGCCAGCAGCCAAGATGAGTCTAGCGGGGCTTACAATGAGCAGTTCTTC.

This clonotype is labeled as medium-sized (0.01 to 0.1%). The chain joins TRBV5-5 to TRBJ1-5; D ambiguous. Trimming pared 0 bases from V and 0 bases from J, leaving 4 bases between. This CDR3 contains 14 residues. Germline CDR1 and CDR2: SGHKS and YYEKEE (reference sequence). DNA of the CDR3: TGTGCCAGCAGCTTGGGCAGTAGCAATCAGCCCCAGCATTTT. This gives the protein CASSLGSSNQPQHF.

This clonotype was observed many times. This chain links TRBV19 with TRBJ2-1; tentatively, D is TRBD1 (6 bases). Looked up from germline, CDR1 is LNHDA and CDR2 is SQIVND (reference sequence). Trimming left V 4 bases short and J 4 bases short, with 17 bases between. This CDR3 has 16 residues. CDR3 protein: CASSSTGHLLYNEQFF. CDR3 DNA sequence: TGTGCCAGTAGTAGTACGGGACACCTCCTGTACAATGAGCAGTTCTTC.

The genes are TRBV6-6 and TRBJ2-3, with 8 bases fitting TRBD1. The J segment lost 2 bases and the V segment lost 5 bases, leaving 12 bases of the junction unmatched. Germline CDR1 MNHNY, CDR2 SVGAGI (reference sequence). This CDR3 region has 17 residues. CDR3 loop: CASSDTYTGGLTDTQYF. CDR3 coding DNA: TGTGCCAGCAGTGACACCTATACAGGGGGTCTCACAGATACGCAGTATTTT.

This rearrangement joins TRBV5-4 to TRBJ2-5, with 9 bases that match TRBD1. V shed 4 bases, J shed 4 bases, and the junction held 8 bases outside the gene matches. Germline loops: CDR1 SGHNT, CDR2 YYREEE (reference sequence). The CDR3 spans 15 residues. DNA for the CDR3: TGTGCCAGCAGCCCGGGACAGGGAGTTCGAGAGACCCAGTACTTC. It translates to CASSPGQGVRETQYF.

The table lists this clonotype with a few counts. The chain has TRBV5-1 and TRBJ1-1, with 7 bases identical to TRBD1. CDR3 size: 13 residues. Looked up from germline, CDR1 is SGHRS and CDR2 is YFSETQ. Trimming removed 3 bases from V and 5 bases from J; junction bases left unmatched: 4. The chain's CDR3 is CASSSGTETEAFF. CDR3 DNA: TGCGCCAGCAGCTCCGGGACAGAAACTGAAGCTTTCTTT. The full variable domain, rest sourced from reference TRBV5-1 and TRBJ1-1, is KAGVTQTPRYLIKTRGQQVTLSCSPISGHRSVSWYQQTPGQGLQFLFEYFSETQRNKGNFPGRFSGRQFSNSRSEMNVSTLELGDSALYLCASSSGTETEAFFGQGTRLTVV.

The gene calls are TRBV28 and TRBJ2-7, with a weak D call TRBD1 (6 bases). Germline V lookup: CDR1 MDHEN, CDR2 SYDVKM. Trimming took 2 bases from V and 6 from J, leaving 14 bases between them. This CDR3 is 14 amino acids long. CDR3 sequence (DNA): TGTGCCAGCAGTTTACGGCTTACAGGGCTCGAGCAGTACTTC. It translates to CASSLRLTGLEQYF.

This clonotype came up a few times. DNA for the CDR3: TGTGCCGCCGGGCCACAGGGGGCTCGGGAGCAGTTCTTC. Protein product: CAAGPQGAREQFF. V is TRBV24-1 and J is TRBJ2-1; 9 nucleotides match TRBD1. The junction had 12 bases not matched to a gene; V was cut back by 12 bases and J by 10 bases. CDR3 length equals 13 residues. Germline CDR1 is KGHDR and CDR2 is SFDVKD.

The gene calls are TRBV20-1 and TRBJ2-7; 7 nucleotides line up with TRBD1. V was pared by 1 base and J by 4 bases, with 1 base of the junction left unmatched. Germline V lookup: CDR1 DFQATT, CDR2 SNEGSKA (reference sequence). This CDR3 has 12 amino acids. The CDR3 DNA reads TGCAGTGCTAGAGTGACAGGGTACGAGCAGTACTTC. It translates to CSARVTGYEQYF.

In its sample, this clonotype was seen once. V gene TRBV5-1 combines with J gene TRBJ2-2, with TRBD1 identical over 8 bases. J was trimmed by 0 bases and V by 4 bases; bases with no gene match: 8. The CDR3 covers 17 residues. The germline V gene has CDR1 SGHRS and CDR2 YFSETQ. The CDR3 loop is CASSPYGTGANTGELFF. As DNA, the CDR3 is TGCGCCAGCAGCCCCTATGGGACAGGAGCGAACACCGGGGAGCTGTTTTTT. The variable domain in full, with the rest retrieved from reference TRBV5-1 and TRBJ2-2, is KAGVTQTPRYLIKTRGQQVTLSCSPISGHRSVSWYQQTPGQGLQFLFEYFSETQRNKGNFPGRFSGRQFSNSRSEMNVSTLELGDSALYLCASSPYGTGANTGELFFGEGSRLTVL.

By sample fraction, this clonotype is medium-sized. The rearrangement joins TRBV5-1 to TRBJ2-1; 9 bases map to TRBD2. The CDR3 has 16 residues. V lost 3 bases to trimming and J lost 5 bases; unmatched junction nucleotides: 9. Per the germline V gene, CDR1 is SGHRS and CDR2 is YFSETQ. The CDR3 here is CASSWRETSGDNEQFF. In DNA form, the CDR3 reads TGCGCCAGCAGCTGGAGAGAGACTAGCGGTGACAATGAGCAGTTCTTC.

The V gene is TRBV20-1, the J gene TRBJ2-3; D possibly uses TRBD1 or TRBD2 (6 bases each). The CDR3 has 13 amino acids. Germline V lookup: CDR1 DFQATT, CDR2 SNEGSKA (reference sequence). Trimming cost V 4 bases and J 4 bases, with 12 bases left between them. The CDR3 coding sequence is TGCAGTGCTAATGTGGGGGGCCCAGATACGCAGTATTTT. Its protein product is CSANVGGPDTQYF.

The genes are TRBV29-1 and TRBJ1-1; no clear D. Germline loops: CDR1 SQVTM, CDR2 ANQGSEA. The germline V and J ends were trimmed by 4 bases and 1 base, with 10 bases remaining between them. CDR3 length: 13 amino acids. CDR3 region: CSVVYSTNTEAFF. CDR3 bases: TGCAGCGTTGTATATAGCACGAACACTGAAGCTTTCTTT. The variable domain in full, with the rest retrieved from reference TRBV29-1 and TRBJ1-1, is SAVISQKPSRDICQRGTSLTIQCQVDSQVTMMFWYRQQPGQSLTLIATANQGSEATYESGFVIDKFPISRPNLTFSTLTVSNMSPEDSSIYLCSVVYSTNTEAFFGQGTRLTVV.

Concerning this clonotype: This probably arose from a read error, given a far larger clone one base away. The genes are TRBV29-1 and TRBJ2-7; D is unresolved. Germline lookup yields CDR1 SQVTM and CDR2 ANQGSEA. This CDR3 region has 11 residues. V lost 6 bases and J 7 bases, leaving 13 bases between the germline ends. This CDR3 reads CSVIRSTEQYF. CDR3 sequence (DNA): TGCAGCGTAATCAGGTCAACTGAGCAGTACTTC.

This clonotype was counted at least ten times. The gene calls are TRBV20-1 and TRBJ2-3, with TRBD2 matching over 7 bases. Per germline, CDR1 DFQATT and CDR2 SNEGSKA (reference sequence). With 5 bases clipped from V and 2 bases from J, the junction kept 16 bases outside the gene matches. The CDR3 consists of 17 residues. For the CDR3, the DNA is TGCAGTGCTGGGGGGGGTGGGGCCCCCGGACCCACAGATACGCAGTATTTT. This encodes CSAGGGGAPGPTDTQYF.